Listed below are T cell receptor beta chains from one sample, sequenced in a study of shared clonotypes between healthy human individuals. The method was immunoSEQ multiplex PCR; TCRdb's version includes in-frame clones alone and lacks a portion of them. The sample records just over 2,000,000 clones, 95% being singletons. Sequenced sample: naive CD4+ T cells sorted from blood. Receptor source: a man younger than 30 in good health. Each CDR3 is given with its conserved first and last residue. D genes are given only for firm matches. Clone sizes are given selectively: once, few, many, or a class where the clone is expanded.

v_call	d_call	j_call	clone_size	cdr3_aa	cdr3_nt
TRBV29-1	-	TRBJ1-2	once	CSVEEPTNYGYTF	TGCAGCGTTGAGGAGCCAACTAACTATGGCTACACCTTC
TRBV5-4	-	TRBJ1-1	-	CASSFVDTGFAEAFF	TGTGCCAGCAGCTTTGTCGATACTGGTTTTGCTGAAGCTTTCTTT
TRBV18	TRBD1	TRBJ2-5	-	CASSKDRAGETQYF	TGTGCCAGCTCAAAAGACAGGGCTGGCGAGACCCAGTACTTC
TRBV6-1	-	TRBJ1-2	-	CASSAPGRLYYGYTF	TGTGCCAGCAGTGCCCCAGGCAGATTATATTATGGCTACACCTTC
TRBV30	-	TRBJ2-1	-	CALSESSYNEQFF	TGTGCCCTCTCGGAATCATCCTACAATGAGCAGTTCTTC
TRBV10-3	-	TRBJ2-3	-	CAISESRVSTDTQYF	TGTGCCATCAGTGAGTCCAGAGTCAGCACAGATACGCAGTATTTT
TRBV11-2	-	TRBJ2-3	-	CASSLDLGVGEDTQYF	TGTGCCAGCAGCTTAGATCTTGGGGTCGGTGAAGATACGCAGTATTTT
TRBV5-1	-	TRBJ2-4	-	CASSPDLAKNIQYF	TGCGCCAGCAGCCCGGATTTAGCCAAAAACATTCAGTACTTC
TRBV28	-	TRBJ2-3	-	CASSLTGSTDTQYF	TGTGCCAGCAGTTTAACAGGCAGCACAGATACGCAGTATTTT
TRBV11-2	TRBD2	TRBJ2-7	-	CASSLRPGLAALYEQYF	TGTGCCAGCAGCTTACGTCCGGGACTAGCGGCCCTCTACGAGCAGTACTTC
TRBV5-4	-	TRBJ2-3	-	CASSLGLATNTQYF	TGTGCCAGCAGCTTAGGGCTAGCCACAAATACGCAGTATTTT
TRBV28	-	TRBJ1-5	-	CASSPVGPQHF	TGTGCCAGCAGTCCGGTCGGACCCCAGCATTTT
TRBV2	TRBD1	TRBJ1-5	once	CASSGGTDRISPSNF	TGTGCCAGCAGTGGGGGGACAGATCGAATCAGCCCCAGCAACTTT
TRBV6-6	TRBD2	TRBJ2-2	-	CASSGSGRADTGELFF	TGTGCCAGCTCTGGGAGCGGGAGGGCGGATACCGGGGAGCTGTTTTTT
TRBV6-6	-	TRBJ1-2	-	CASSATVGYGYTF	TGTGCCAGCAGTGCGACAGTCGGCTATGGCTACACCTTC